The clone carrying this T cell receptor beta chain was detected many times. No antigen is known for it. The V end lost 2 bases, the J end lost 8 bases, and 18 bases lay between the germline ends. Germline loops: CDR1 MNHEY, CDR2 SVGAGI. The CDR3 is 16 amino acids. The data originate from a study of T-cell reconstitution after alpha-beta-depleted transplantation in children. Findings of the study overall: It was newly produced T cells that mostly accounted for T-cell counts and diversity one year after transplant. There were some patients whose high TCRbeta diversity at day 60 came from surviving recipient T cells and thymic progenitors.

The library targeted TCRbeta and was prepared with unique molecular identifiers. TCRdb independently ran MiXCR on the PCR reads; one entry per CDR3 protein. The sample consists of around 300,000 distinct CDR3 sequences, 7.5% to 9% of them appearing once. Sequences were derived from peripheral blood, sampled 360 days after TCRalphabeta/CD19-depleted stem cell transplant. V is TRBV6-5 and J is TRBJ1-4, with a possible D match to TRBD1 (6 bases). The receptor was derived from a female patient aged 2-9 years who had a stem cell transplant for Fanconi anemia, so the T cells may come from the graft donor. The CDR3 protein is CASSYGRNRVLEKLFF. CDR3 bases: TGTGCCAGCAGTTACGGCCGGAACAGGGTTCTGGAAAAACTGTTTTTT.